This is a list of T cell receptor beta chains from one sample in a study of T cells in Graves' hyperthyroidism and ophthalmopathy. TCRdb recomputed calls from the multiplex PCR reads with MiXCR, one row per CDR3 protein. The repertoire consists of 750,000 to 950,000 distinct CDR3 sequences, with over 35% occurring once and the leading ten covering roughly 8.3%. Sequences were obtained from blood. These receptors were obtained from a man younger than 30 with Graves' hyperthyroidism. Each CDR3 is given with its conserved first and last residue. D genes are given only for firm matches. Where a row states a size, it is once, few, many or the class of an expanded clone; other rows omit it.

V: TRBV7-9
D: -
size: -
J: TRBJ2-5
DNA: TGTGCCAGCAGCTTAGGTGTACAAAGAATTCAAGAGACCCAGTACTTC
CDR3: CASSLGVQRIQETQYF

V: TRBV11-2
D: TRBD1
size: -
J: TRBJ1-4
DNA: TGTGCCAGCCTGGGACAGGGCGAAAGTGAAAAACTGTTTTTT
CDR3: CASLGQGESEKLFF

V: TRBV29-1
D: -
size: -
J: TRBJ2-5
DNA: TGCAGTGCTGGACAGTTGGTGGAGACCCAGTACTTC
CDR3: CSAGQLVETQYF

V: TRBV9
D: -
size: few
J: TRBJ2-7
DNA: TGTGCCAGCAGCGTAGATGGCTTGAGCTCCTACGAGCAGTACTTC
CDR3: CASSVDGLSSYEQYF

V: TRBV12-3/TRBV12-4
D: -
size: few
J: TRBJ1-5
DNA: TGTGCCAGCAGTATCCGGGGGGCTCAGAATCAGCCCCAGCATTTT
CDR3: CASSIRGAQNQPQHF

V: TRBV10-3
D: TRBD1
size: once
J: TRBJ1-5
DNA: TGTGCCATCAGGACTTCCCCAGGGGGTGGCAATCAGCCCCAGCATTTT
CDR3: CAIRTSPGGGNQPQHF

V: TRBV7-2
D: -
size: few
J: TRBJ2-5
DNA: TGTGCCAGCAGCTTGGCAGATAAACAAGAGACCCAGTACTTC
CDR3: CASSLADKQETQYF

V: TRBV29-1
D: -
size: many
J: TRBJ2-5
DNA: TGCAGCGCCTTGGGCGGGGAGACCCAGTACTTC
CDR3: CSALGGETQYF

V: TRBV7-3
D: TRBD1
size: -
J: TRBJ1-5
DNA: TGTGCCAGCAGCTTAGGGACAGGTCAAGAGGGCAATCAGCCCCAGCATTTT
CDR3: CASSLGTGQEGNQPQHF

V: TRBV10-3
D: -
size: many
J: TRBJ2-7
DNA: TGTGCCATCAGTGAGTGGGCAGGTCCGAAGCAGTACTTC
CDR3: CAISEWAGPKQYF

V: TRBV20-1
D: TRBD2
size: few
J: TRBJ2-7
DNA: TGCAGTGCTAGGGGACTAGCGGGAGCCCCCGAGCAGTACTTC
CDR3: CSARGLAGAPEQYF

V: TRBV7-2
D: -
size: -
J: TRBJ1-2
DNA: TGTGCCAGCAGCTTCACCGGATTAATGAGGGATGACTACACCTTC
CDR3: CASSFTGLMRDDYTF

V: TRBV29-1
D: TRBD1
size: -
J: TRBJ1-1
DNA: TGCAGCGTCGGGACAGACGGAGGAGCTTTCTTT
CDR3: CSVGTDGGAFF

V: TRBV20-1
D: TRBD1
size: -
J: TRBJ2-7
DNA: TGCAGTGCTAGAGATGAGGGGGACAGCTCCTACGAGCAGTACTTC
CDR3: CSARDEGDSSYEQYF

V: TRBV20-1
D: -
size: few
J: TRBJ2-7
DNA: TGCAGTGCTCCCTCACAGGGCCCCTACGAGCAGTACTTC
CDR3: CSAPSQGPYEQYF

V: TRBV7-9
D: -
size: once
J: TRBJ1-6
DNA: TGTGCCAGCAGCTTAGAACGGGGACGATCCTATAATTCACCCCTCCACTTT
CDR3: CASSLERGRSYNSPLHF

V: TRBV7-9
D: TRBD1
size: -
J: TRBJ1-3
DNA: TGTGCCAGCAGGCCCTTGGGACAGGGGACTCAAGAGGGAAACACCATATATTTT
CDR3: CASRPLGQGTQEGNTIYF

V: TRBV7-9
D: -
size: -
J: TRBJ2-7
DNA: TGTGCCAGCAGCTTAGTAGAGGCTACCTACGAGCAGTACTTC
CDR3: CASSLVEATYEQYF

V: TRBV6-1
D: -
size: -
J: TRBJ2-7
DNA: TGTGCCAGCAGTGGACCGCGATACGAGCAGTACTTC
CDR3: CASSGPRYEQYF

V: TRBV9
D: -
size: -
J: TRBJ1-5
DNA: TGCGCCAGCAGCCAAGGGCAGGGTGTTGGCAATCAGCCCCAGCATTTT
CDR3: CASSQGQGVGNQPQHF

V: TRBV7-9
D: -
size: many
J: TRBJ2-5
DNA: TGTGCCAGCAGCTTACGGGGGCGAGAGACCCAGTACTTC
CDR3: CASSLRGRETQYF

V: TRBV5-1
D: -
size: few
J: TRBJ2-7
DNA: TGCGCCAGCAGCGTCCTAATCGATGGGCCCTACGAGCAGTACTTC
CDR3: CASSVLIDGPYEQYF

V: TRBV20-1
D: TRBD1
size: -
J: TRBJ2-5
DNA: TGCAGTGCTAGAGAGGGGGAACAGGGGGCAGAGACCCAGTACTTC
CDR3: CSAREGEQGAETQYF

V: TRBV2
D: -
size: -
J: TRBJ1-1
DNA: TGTGCCAGCACTGGGAGCGGGAGCACTGAAGCTTTCTTT
CDR3: CASTGSGSTEAFF

V: TRBV7-2
D: -
size: -
J: TRBJ1-5
DNA: TGTGCCAGCAGCTTGTCAGCAGGGGAAGTAGGGCAGCCCCAGCATTTT
CDR3: CASSLSAGEVGQPQHF

V: TRBV29-1
D: -
size: many
J: TRBJ2-5
DNA: TGCAGCGTTGAATGGGACATTCAGGCTTCGGAGACCCAGTACTTC
CDR3: CSVEWDIQASETQYF

V: TRBV15
D: TRBD1
size: -
J: TRBJ1-1
DNA: TGTGCCACCAGCAGAGAGACAGGGGGTGACATGAACACTGAAGCTTTCTTT
CDR3: CATSRETGGDMNTEAFF

V: TRBV19
D: -
size: many
J: TRBJ2-5
DNA: TGTGCCAGTAGGCCACAGTACCAAGAGACCCAGTACTTC
CDR3: CASRPQYQETQYF

V: TRBV19
D: TRBD1
size: few
J: TRBJ1-3
DNA: TGTGCCAGTAGTTACAGGGGGGATTCTGGAAACACCATATATTTT
CDR3: CASSYRGDSGNTIYF

V: TRBV25-1
D: TRBD1
size: -
J: TRBJ1-1
DNA: TGCGCCAGCAGCCTAACAGGGGGCGCATCCGAAGCTTTCTTT
CDR3: CASSLTGGASEAFF

V: TRBV7-2
D: TRBD1
size: many
J: TRBJ1-6
DNA: TGTGCCAGCAGCCCAAGACAGGGAAACTCACCCCTCCACTTT
CDR3: CASSPRQGNSPLHF

V: TRBV19
D: -
size: -
J: TRBJ1-5
DNA: TGTGCCAGTCGTATAGCGGGGAAGGGTCAGCCCCAGCATTTT
CDR3: CASRIAGKGQPQHF

V: TRBV10-1
D: TRBD2
size: -
J: TRBJ2-5
DNA: TGCGCCAGCAGTGGAGATAGCGGGGGGGCACAAGAGACCCAGTACTTC
CDR3: CASSGDSGGAQETQYF

V: TRBV9
D: TRBD1
size: -
J: TRBJ1-1
DNA: TGTGCCAGCAGCCCCGGGACAGGGGAGAACACTGAAGCTTTCTTT
CDR3: CASSPGTGENTEAFF

V: TRBV29-1
D: -
size: -
J: TRBJ2-5
DNA: TGCAGCGTTGTTCTTGGGGCAGAGACCCAAGGGACCCAGTACTTC
CDR3: CSVVLGAETQGTQYF

V: TRBV2
D: -
size: many
J: TRBJ1-4
DNA: TGTGCCAGCAGATCAGGTCCAACTAATGAAAAACTGTTTTTT
CDR3: CASRSGPTNEKLFF

V: TRBV9
D: -
size: -
J: TRBJ1-1
DNA: TGTGCCAGCAGCCTTGACGCGGCGGCCACTGAAGCTTTCTTT
CDR3: CASSLDAAATEAFF

V: TRBV4-1
D: -
size: -
J: TRBJ1-4
DNA: TGCGCCAGCAGCCAACCCAGGGGTTCAACTAATGAAAAACTGTTTTTT
CDR3: CASSQPRGSTNEKLFF

V: TRBV7-9
D: -
size: many
J: TRBJ2-7
DNA: TGTGCCAGCAGCCTGGGACTGAGCTCCTACGAGCAGTACTTC
CDR3: CASSLGLSSYEQYF

V: TRBV5-1
D: TRBD1
size: many
J: TRBJ1-2
DNA: TGCGCCAGCAGCCCCGGACAGGGAGGAGGCTACACCTTC
CDR3: CASSPGQGGGYTF

V: TRBV29-1
D: -
size: many
J: TRBJ1-1
DNA: TGCAGCGTCTGTAGAGGGATGAACACTGAAGCTTTCTTT
CDR3: CSVCRGMNTEAFF

V: TRBV5-1
D: -
size: many
J: TRBJ2-6
DNA: TGCGCCAGCAGCTCAGGACCACAGGAAACTTCTGGGGCCAACGTCCTGACTTTC
CDR3: CASSSGPQETSGANVLTF

V: TRBV6-5
D: TRBD1
size: -
J: TRBJ2-7
DNA: TGTGCCAGCAGTTACTTACAGGGGACCTACGAGCAGTACTTC
CDR3: CASSYLQGTYEQYF

V: TRBV29-1
D: -
size: -
J: TRBJ2-5
DNA: TGCAGCGTTGAAGATCCGGAAGGGGAGACCCAGTACTTC
CDR3: CSVEDPEGETQYF

V: TRBV25-1
D: TRBD1
size: many
J: TRBJ2-2
DNA: TGTGCCAGCAGTGAGGTTACAGGGGGCCGAACCGGGGAGCTGTTTTTT
CDR3: CASSEVTGGRTGELFF

V: TRBV12-3/TRBV12-4
D: -
size: -
J: TRBJ1-2
DNA: TGTGCCAGCAGTTTAGCAAGGGGTTACACCTTC
CDR3: CASSLARGYTF